Listed here are 32 T cell receptor beta chains from one sample, sequenced in a study of blood T cell repertoires in COVID-19. Only in-frame clones appear in the TCRdb table, and some are missing; sequencing was by immunoSEQ multiplex PCR. The sample has 240,000 or so clones, 75% to 90% seen once. Sequenced input: peripheral blood. These receptors originate from a man in his 60s who had recovered from COVID-19.

The chain employs TRBV19 and TRBJ1-2, with D maybe TRBD1 (6 bases). The CDR3 runs to 13 residues. From germline, CDR1 is LNHDA and CDR2 SQIVND (reference sequence). The V end was cut by 10 bases, the J end by 4 bases, with 16 bases between. CDR3 coding DNA: TGTGCCACTCTCGAGGACAGAAGCTATGGCTACACCTTC. This sequence encodes CATLEDRSYGYTF.

The CDR3 sequence is CASTQTNYGYTF. Here the CDR3 DNA reads TGTGCCAGTACACAGACTAACTATGGCTACACCTTC. V is TRBV19 and J is TRBJ1-2; D is unclear. In germline, CDR1 is LNHDA, CDR2 SQIVND (reference sequence). CDR3 length equals 12 residues. V was trimmed by 7 bases and J by 0 bases, leaving 6 bases between them.

Only one count was recorded for this clone. The chain links TRBV10-2 to TRBJ1-2; TRBD1 might be the D (6 bases). Trimming cost V 4 bases and J 0 bases, with 12 bases left between them. The CDR3 length is 15 residues. The germline CDR1 and CDR2 sequences are WSHSY and SAAADI. This CDR3 reads CASSGTVSANYGYTF. As DNA, the CDR3 is TGCGCCAGCAGTGGGACAGTTTCAGCTAACTATGGCTACACCTTC.

The rearrangement uses TRBV5-6 and TRBJ2-1, with 8 bases identical to TRBD1. The CDR3 runs to 13 residues. The V gene end was trimmed by 4 bases and the J gene end by 6 bases; junction bases not matched to a gene: 3. Germline CDR1 reads SGHDT; CDR2 reads YYEEEE. CDR3 bases: TGTGCCAGCAGCACGGGGACAGGCAATGAGCAGTTCTTC. It yields the protein CASSTGTGNEQFF. Filled out from reference TRBV5-6 and TRBJ2-1, the complete variable domain reads DAGVTQSPTHLIKTRGQQVTLRCSPKSGHDTVSWYQQALGQGPQFIFQYYEEEERQRGNFPDRFSGHQFPNYSSELNVNALLLGDSALYLCASSTGTGNEQFFGPGTRLTVL.

The chain recombines TRBV9 with TRBJ2-2; maybe TRBD1 (6 bases). Germline CDR1 and CDR2: SGDLS and YYNGEE. There are 14 residues in the CDR3. Deletions cut 3 bases from V and 5 bases from J, with 11 bases between. The CDR3 region is CASSEIQGTGELFF. CDR3 nucleotide sequence: TGTGCCAGCAGCGAAATCCAGGGGACCGGGGAGCTGTTTTTT.

The chain employs TRBV6-6 and TRBJ2-1; D is unclear. With 0 bases removed from V and 5 bases from J, the gap between germline ends came to 11 bases. Looked up from germline, CDR1 is MNHNY and CDR2 is SVGAGI (reference sequence). The CDR3 is 15 residues long. The CDR3 bases are TGTGCCAGCAGTTACTCGGGCCAGGTTAACAATGAGCAGTTCTTC. It translates to CASSYSGQVNNEQFF.

The V and J genes are TRBV7-2 and TRBJ2-5; perhaps TRBD2 as D (5 bases). V lost 6 bases to trimming and J lost 4 bases, with 18 bases between them. The CDR3 totals 15 residues. Germline CDR1 SGHTA, CDR2 FQGNSA. The CDR3 reads CASSQEGSSPETQYF. CDR3 sequence (DNA): TGTGCCAGCAGTCAAGAGGGATCTAGTCCAGAGACCCAGTACTTC.

In this sample, this clone turned up a few times. The chain employs TRBV2 and TRBJ2-7, with 8 bases matching TRBD2. The CDR3 consists of 13 residues. Trimming at V came to 1 base and at J to 10 bases, leaving 6 bases not matched to a gene. Germline CDR1 and CDR2: SNHLY and FYNNEI. The CDR3 region is CASSEDVGGAQYF. In DNA form, the CDR3 reads TGTGCCAGCAGTGAAGACGTCGGGGGGGCCCAGTACTTC.

This clone was recorded only once. This chain connects TRBV18 to TRBJ2-5, with a weak D call TRBD1 (5 bases). This CDR3 region has 14 residues. From germline, CDR1 is KGHSH and CDR2 LQKENI. V lost 2 bases and J 1 base, leaving 8 bases between the germline ends. The chain's CDR3 is CASSPTRAQETQYF. CDR3 bases: TGTGCCAGCTCACCAACCAGGGCCCAAGAGACCCAGTACTTC.

This chain links TRBV7-9 with TRBJ1-1; D remains unclear. The CDR3 loop spans 14 amino acids. Trimming pared 2 bases from V and 3 bases from J, leaving 10 bases between. Germline lookup yields CDR1 SEHNR and CDR2 FQNEAQ (reference sequence). The CDR3 is CASSLFLTDTEAFF. The CDR3 DNA sequence: TGTGCCAGCAGCTTATTCCTTACGGACACTGAAGCTTTCTTT.

CDR3 coding DNA: TGTGCCACCAGTGATTTAACGGGGGTCCAAGAGACCCAGTACTTC. Its protein is CATSDLTGVQETQYF. This sequence joins TRBV24-1 and TRBJ2-5; the D gene is possibly TRBD2 (6 bases). The CDR3 runs 15 residues. CDR1 and CDR2 from the germline V gene are KGHDR and SFDVKD. V lost 1 base, J lost 1 base, and 9 bases lay in between.

The chain is built from TRBV7-2 and TRBJ1-1; D is perhaps TRBD1 (5 bases). The V end was cut by 5 bases, the J end by 2 bases, with 12 bases between. Germline CDR1 SGHTA, CDR2 FQGNSA. The CDR3 spans 14 residues. This CDR3 is CASSPGMGNTEAFF. The CDR3 DNA reads as TGTGCCAGCAGCCCAGGGATGGGAAACACTGAAGCTTTCTTT.

This chain connects TRBV29-1 to TRBJ1-1; D not certain. This CDR3 has 13 residues. V lost 2 bases and J 0 bases, leaving 7 bases between the germline ends. Per the germline V gene, CDR1 is SQVTM and CDR2 is ANQGSEA. As DNA, the CDR3 is TGCAGCGTTGAACAGGTGATGAACACTGAAGCTTTCTTT. It yields the protein CSVEQVMNTEAFF.

This chain connects TRBV11-2 to TRBJ1-1, with D uncertain. Germline assignment: CDR1 SGHAT and CDR2 FQNNGV. The CDR3 runs to 16 residues. V shed 3 bases and J shed 0 bases, with 14 bases lying between them. The CDR3 DNA reads as TGTGCCAGCAGCTTGGCTCAGAACCGCATGAACACTGAAGCTTTCTTT. It encodes CASSLAQNRMNTEAFF.

This clone was seen a single time. The chain couples TRBV18 to TRBJ1-1; TRBD1 matches at 7 bases. The junction had 13 bases not matched to a gene; V was cut back by 3 bases and J by 0 bases. Germline lookup yields CDR1 KGHSH and CDR2 LQKENI. The CDR3 is made up of 18 amino acids. DNA of the CDR3: TGTGCCAGCTCACCGTCGCGAGGGACAGCTGCATTGAACACTGAAGCTTTCTTT. Translating it yields CASSPSRGTAALNTEAFF.

The chain carries TRBV24-1 and TRBJ1-2; the match to TRBD1 covers 7 bases. Germline lookup yields CDR1 KGHDR and CDR2 SFDVKD. There are 14 residues in the CDR3. With 6 bases clipped from V and 4 bases from J, the junction kept 7 bases outside the gene matches. CDR3 coding DNA: TGTGCCACCAGTAGTGCAGGGGGTGGCTATGGCTACACCTTC. This sequence encodes CATSSAGGGYGYTF.

The CDR3 loop reads CASSSIKGGTGANVLTF. Here the CDR3 DNA reads TGCGCCAGCAGCTCAATAAAAGGGGGCACTGGGGCCAACGTCCTGACTTTC. The rearrangement joins TRBV5-1 to TRBJ2-6; TRBD1 matches at 7 bases. V shed 3 bases, J shed 2 bases, and the junction held 8 bases outside the gene matches. Germline assignment: CDR1 SGHRS and CDR2 YFSETQ. This CDR3 spans 17 amino acids.

V gene TRBV19 combines with J gene TRBJ1-5; D unresolved. Germline V gene data show CDR1 as LNHDA and CDR2 as SQIVND (reference sequence). The CDR3 is 13 residues long. Between the trimmed V and J ends, which lost 4 bases and 4 bases, there was a span of 8 bases. The CDR3 spells CASSNTPNQPQHF. In nucleotides, the CDR3 is TGTGCCAGTAGTAATACTCCAAATCAGCCCCAGCATTTT.

V and J are TRBV6-5 and TRBJ2-1; 9 bases line up with TRBD2. This CDR3 is built from 14 residues. Germline values: CDR1 MNHEY, CDR2 SVGAGI. V shed 5 bases and J 6 bases; nucleotides not matched to a gene: 5. CDR3: CASSIAGAPNEQFF. CDR3 coding DNA: TGTGCCAGCAGTATAGCGGGGGCCCCCAATGAGCAGTTCTTC.

This clone appeared a single time. V is TRBV5-4 and J is TRBJ2-4, with TRBD1 as a possible D gene (5 bases). Germline CDR1 SGHNT, CDR2 YYREEE (reference sequence). Deletions cut 5 bases from V and 0 bases from J, with 15 bases between. CDR3 length: 16 amino acids. The CDR3, as DNA: TGTGCCAGCAGTTCGGCAGGGTTAAGAGCCAAAAACATTCAGTACTTC. This encodes CASSSAGLRAKNIQYF.

This chain joins TRBV27 and TRBJ2-7; D gene unclear. Germline CDR1 reads MNHEY; CDR2 reads SMNVEV (reference sequence). The CDR3 has 14 amino acids. V gave up 2 bases and J gave up 0 bases, with 8 bases separating them. Written as DNA, the CDR3 is TGTGCCAGCAGTTTAAAGCATAGCTCCTACGAGCAGTACTTC. This sequence encodes CASSLKHSSYEQYF.

Only a few counts were recorded for this clone. The chain recombines TRBV19 with TRBJ1-2; 7 nucleotides align to TRBD1. The CDR3 loop spans 16 amino acids. J gave up 4 bases and V 4 bases, and 12 bases lay outside the gene matches. Germline CDR1 LNHDA, CDR2 SQIVND (reference sequence). The chain's CDR3 is CASSKTSPGQSYGYTF. CDR3 bases: TGTGCCAGTAGTAAAACCTCCCCGGGACAGAGCTATGGCTACACCTTC.

This clone has a handful of counts. The chain links TRBV7-6 to TRBJ1-1, with D unresolved. Trimming took off 2 bases at V and 2 bases at J, with 12 bases between the two ends. Germline V gene data show CDR1 as SGHVS and CDR2 as FNYEAQ. This CDR3 comprises 15 residues. The CDR3 reads CASSLIGGLNTEAFF. The CDR3 DNA is TGTGCCAGCAGCTTAATAGGCGGCTTAAACACTGAAGCTTTCTTT. Based on the CDR3 plus reference TRBV7-6 and TRBJ1-1, the full variable domain is GAGVSQSPRYKVTKRGQDVALRCDPISGHVSLYWYRQALGQGPEFLTYFNYEAQQDKSGLPNDRFSAERPEGSISTLTIQRTEQRDSAMYRCASSLIGGLNTEAFFGQGTRLTVV.

A few counts support this clone. V is TRBV9 and J is TRBJ2-2; perhaps TRBD1 as D (6 bases). This CDR3 comprises 13 residues. V was clipped by 3 bases and J by 6 bases, with 9 bases between them. Germline V gene data show CDR1 as SGDLS and CDR2 as YYNGEE. The CDR3 is CASSGGPAGELFF. The CDR3 DNA reads TGTGCCAGCAGCGGGGGGCCCGCCGGGGAGCTGTTTTTT.

The chain has TRBV11-2 and TRBJ2-3, with D possibly being TRBD1 (5 bases). CDR1 and CDR2 (germline): SGHAT, FQNNGV. The V and J ends lost 2 bases and 5 bases respectively, with 11 bases between them. There are 14 residues in the CDR3. The CDR3 DNA reads TGTGCCAGCAGCTTATCTGGGGCCGAAGATACGCAGTATTTT. This translates into CASSLSGAEDTQYF. The full variable domain, in which reference TRBV11-2 and TRBJ2-3 provide the parts outside the CDR3, is EAGVAQSPRYKIIEKRQSVAFWCNPISGHATLYWYQQILGQGPKLLIQFQNNGVVDDSQLPKDRFSAERLKGVDSTLKIQPAKLEDSAVYLCASSLSGAEDTQYFGPGTRLTVL.

The genes are TRBV6-2 or TRBV6-3 and TRBJ2-1, with TRBD2 matching 9 bases. J gave up 7 bases and V 4 bases, and 8 bases lay outside the gene matches. CDR3 length: 15 amino acids. In germline, CDR1 is MNHEY, CDR2 SVGEGT. The DNA for the CDR3 is TGTGCCAGCAGTTTTTTGCGGGGGGGCCGGAATGAGCAGTTCTTC. It translates to CASSFLRGGRNEQFF.

This clone was observed a few times. This chain uses TRBV27 with TRBJ1-3; D is undetermined. The CDR3 length is 14 residues. V was trimmed by 4 bases and J by 5 bases, leaving 12 bases between them. In germline, CDR1 is MNHEY, CDR2 SMNVEV (reference sequence). CDR3: CASSSLGGRNTIYF. CDR3 nucleotide sequence: TGTGCCAGCAGTTCTCTAGGAGGGCGAAACACCATATATTTT.

The chain links TRBV28 to TRBJ1-5; 7 nucleotides agree with TRBD1. The junction had 8 bases not matched to a gene; V was cut back by 4 bases and J by 5 bases. Germline assignment: CDR1 MDHEN and CDR2 SYDVKM. The CDR3 loop spans 15 amino acids. CDR3 DNA sequence: TGTGCCAGCAGTTCCGACAGGGTTCGGGATCAGCCCCAGCATTTT. Residues: CASSSDRVRDQPQHF.

The chain links TRBV2 to TRBJ2-3; 8 nucleotides agree with TRBD1. The CDR3 has 15 amino acids. Germline V CDR1 and CDR2: SNHLY, FYNNEI. V lost 5 bases to trimming and J lost 1 base; unmatched junction nucleotides: 5. CDR3 residues: CASSKGQGRTDTQYF. CDR3 DNA: TGTGCCAGCAGTAAAGGACAGGGTCGCACAGATACGCAGTATTTT.

Turning to this clone: Other DNA sequences in this sample translate to the same CDR3. The chain uses TRBV6-5 and TRBJ2-1; no firm D call. The length of the CDR3 is 11 residues. The ends were cut back, 9 bases at V and 5 bases at J, with 8 bases in the middle. Germline V lookup: CDR1 MNHEY, CDR2 SVGAGI. The DNA of the CDR3 is TGTGCCAGTGGCAGAAACAATGAGCAGTTCTTC. Amino acids: CASGRNNEQFF.

The chain links TRBV6-1 to TRBJ2-5, with 11 bases that match TRBD2. J gave up 1 base and V 3 bases, and 4 bases lay outside the gene matches. The CDR3 has 16 residues. The germline V gene has CDR1 MNHNS and CDR2 SASEGT. CDR3 amino acids: CASSELAGGPQETQYF. The CDR3 DNA is TGTGCCAGCAGTGAGCTAGCGGGGGGCCCCCAAGAGACCCAGTACTTC.

The chain combines TRBV6-1 with TRBJ2-5; 11 positions agree with TRBD2. Germline V gene data show CDR1 as MNHNS and CDR2 as SASEGT. V gave up 2 bases and J gave up 5 bases; unmatched junction bases: 13. The CDR3 extends over 18 amino acids. The CDR3 DNA reads TGTGCCAGCAGTGAATATATAGTAGCGGGGGGGCTAAGGGAGACCCAGTACTTC. Amino acid sequence: CASSEYIVAGGLRETQYF.